Listed below are T cell receptor beta chains from one sample, sequenced in a study of blood T cell repertoires in COVID-19. Clones were sequenced by immunoSEQ multiplex PCR, and TCRdb holds only the in-frame ones, with some missing. The sample lists 200,000 to 250,000 clones, 86% occurring once. The sample taken for sequencing was PBMCs or T cells enriched from blood (not recorded which). These receptors were obtained from a middle-aged woman with acute COVID-19. CDR3s include the opening cysteine and the closing phenylalanine or tryptophan. D genes are given only for firm matches.

J gene: TRBJ1-2
V gene: TRBV2
D gene: -
CDR3 protein: CASSLGLYTF

J gene: TRBJ1-1
V gene: TRBV5-8
D gene: -
CDR3 protein: CASSFYRASDQNTEAFF

J gene: TRBJ2-3
V gene: TRBV29-1
D gene: TRBD1
CDR3 protein: CSVEKDRGTTDTQYF

J gene: TRBJ2-1
V gene: TRBV6-6
D gene: -
CDR3 protein: CASSDGGIYNEQFF

J gene: TRBJ1-1
V gene: TRBV9
D gene: -
CDR3 protein: CASSERATTGQAFF

J gene: TRBJ2-1
V gene: TRBV12-3/TRBV12-4
D gene: TRBD1
CDR3 protein: CASRRDSYNEQFF

J gene: TRBJ1-3
V gene: TRBV6-2/TRBV6-3
D gene: TRBD1
CDR3 protein: CASSEVVGGGHGNTIYF

J gene: TRBJ1-5
V gene: TRBV18
D gene: TRBD1
CDR3 protein: CASSPQPGQGAPWHF

J gene: TRBJ2-5
V gene: TRBV18
D gene: TRBD1
CDR3 protein: CASSRGGSDETQYF

J gene: TRBJ2-3
V gene: TRBV6-1
D gene: TRBD2
CDR3 protein: CASSEPAGGSTDTQYF

J gene: TRBJ1-1
V gene: TRBV3-1/TRBV3-2
D gene: -
CDR3 protein: CASSQRGGTEAFF

J gene: TRBJ1-4
V gene: TRBV12-5
D gene: TRBD1
CDR3 protein: CASGDDRVGEKLFF

J gene: TRBJ2-5
V gene: TRBV2
D gene: -
CDR3 protein: CASSEGWQGRTQYF

J gene: TRBJ2-1
V gene: TRBV6-5
D gene: TRBD1
CDR3 protein: CASSSAGTGANEQFF

J gene: TRBJ1-2
V gene: TRBV19
D gene: -
CDR3 protein: CASSEISFGGYTF

J gene: TRBJ1-1
V gene: TRBV5-1
D gene: -
CDR3 protein: CASSLAQGNTEAFF

J gene: TRBJ1-5
V gene: TRBV15
D gene: TRBD1
CDR3 protein: CATSGRDRASNQPQHF

J gene: TRBJ1-1
V gene: TRBV7-8
D gene: -
CDR3 protein: CASSLDRQNLNTEAFF

J gene: TRBJ1-2
V gene: TRBV7-8
D gene: -
CDR3 protein: CASSSLGGLYGYTF

J gene: TRBJ1-1
V gene: TRBV6-5
D gene: -
CDR3 protein: CASSYYGRVNTEAFF

J gene: TRBJ1-1
V gene: TRBV6-5
D gene: -
CDR3 protein: CASTVTRTANTEAFF

J gene: TRBJ1-5
V gene: TRBV18
D gene: TRBD1
CDR3 protein: CASSSGQGSNQPQHF

J gene: TRBJ1-1
V gene: TRBV5-6
D gene: -
CDR3 protein: CASSLELRSTEAFF

J gene: TRBJ1-1
V gene: TRBV7-9
D gene: TRBD1
CDR3 protein: CASSLDGRGHTEAFF

J gene: TRBJ2-1
V gene: TRBV7-3
D gene: TRBD1
CDR3 protein: CASSLTWGTVDGNEQFF

J gene: TRBJ1-4
V gene: TRBV11-2
D gene: TRBD1
CDR3 protein: CASSLRLTGGGLTNEKLFF

J gene: TRBJ1-1
V gene: TRBV3-1/TRBV3-2
D gene: TRBD1
CDR3 protein: CASRRGTAHEAFF

J gene: TRBJ1-2
V gene: TRBV5-1
D gene: TRBD1
CDR3 protein: CASSFSTGTGGASGYTF

J gene: TRBJ1-1
V gene: TRBV27
D gene: -
CDR3 protein: CASMAPSQVGKAFF

J gene: TRBJ2-7
V gene: TRBV7-2
D gene: -
CDR3 protein: CASSLSYEQYF

J gene: TRBJ1-3
V gene: TRBV5-8
D gene: -
CDR3 protein: CASSLFWGGGNTIYF

J gene: TRBJ1-6
V gene: TRBV5-1
D gene: -
CDR3 protein: CASTDRGGVISPLHF

J gene: TRBJ1-4
V gene: TRBV5-1
D gene: -
CDR3 protein: CASSPGGLGNEKLFF

J gene: TRBJ1-1
V gene: TRBV2
D gene: -
CDR3 protein: CASGKRQADGAFF

J gene: TRBJ1-5
V gene: TRBV30
D gene: -
CDR3 protein: CAWSAGEAAGQPQHF

J gene: TRBJ1-4
V gene: TRBV6-5
D gene: -
CDR3 protein: CASSYIIPSTNEKLFF

J gene: TRBJ2-3
V gene: TRBV15
D gene: -
CDR3 protein: CATSRAGQPTDTQYF

J gene: TRBJ1-1
V gene: TRBV3-1/TRBV3-2
D gene: TRBD1
CDR3 protein: CASSHLDRGHEAFF